This entry lists 30 T cell receptor beta chains sequenced from one sample in a study of shared clonotypes between healthy human individuals. Method: immunoSEQ multiplex PCR; TCRdb's copy keeps in-frame clones and lacks some. The sample has hundreds of thousands of clones; more than 70% are singletons. Sequenced: memory CD4+ T cells sorted from blood. The sample's subset: CD45RA-negative fraction. The source is a woman aged 25 to 39 in good health.

This clone was counted only a few times. The J gene is TRBJ1-1, the V gene TRBV28; D unclear. The CDR3 sequence is 13 residues long. Trimming pared 3 bases from V and 1 base from J, leaving 6 bases between. Looked up from germline, CDR1 is MDHEN and CDR2 is SYDVKM. CDR3 in amino acids: CASSFGENTEAFF. The CDR3 nucleotides read TGTGCCAGCAGTTTCGGAGAGAACACTGAAGCTTTCTTT.

This chain uses TRBV19 with TRBJ1-2; D remains unclear. Germline V gene data show CDR1 as LNHDA and CDR2 as SQIVND (reference sequence). This CDR3 has 12 amino acids. Trimming pared 4 bases from V and 0 bases from J, leaving 3 bases between. The DNA of the CDR3 is TGTGCCAGTAGTAACTCTAACTATGGCTACACCTTC. It specifies CASSNSNYGYTF.

The chain is built from TRBV4-2 and TRBJ2-4; D unresolved. Germline-derived CDR1 and CDR2 are LGHNA and YNFKEQ. CDR3 length equals 17 residues. V was trimmed by 1 base and J by 7 bases, leaving 20 bases between them. As DNA, the CDR3 is TGTGCCAGCAGCCAAGCAAAGACTTCGAGTATCTCGAACATTCAGTACTTC. Translated, it gives CASSQAKTSSISNIQYF.

The chain employs TRBV7-8 and TRBJ2-6; D unclear. The CDR3 runs 16 residues. Germline CDR1 and CDR2: SGHVS and FQNEAQ. V was shortened by 3 bases and J by 2 bases, with 11 bases between the two germline ends. Written as DNA, the CDR3 is TGTGCCAGCAGCTTTCTACTCGGCGCTGGGGCCAACGTCCTGACTTTC. Translation: CASSFLLGAGANVLTF.

This clone has only one observation. The chain employs TRBV7-9 and TRBJ1-1; D possibly corresponds to TRBD1 (6 bases). The CDR3 totals 16 residues. Looked up from germline, CDR1 is SEHNR and CDR2 is FQNEAQ (reference sequence). Trimming left V 4 bases short and J 2 bases short, with 17 bases between. The CDR3 region is CASSSPDRRKNTEAFF. CDR3 nucleotides: TGTGCCAGCAGCTCCCCTGACAGGCGCAAAAACACTGAAGCTTTCTTT.

This chain connects TRBV11-2 to TRBJ1-4; D unclear. CDR3 length: 16 amino acids. V lost 3 bases and J lost 0, with 11 bases in between. The germline V gene encodes CDR1 SGHAT and CDR2 FQNNGV. The CDR3 coding sequence is TGTGCCAGCAGCTTGCCCCGGAACCCAACTAATGAAAAACTGTTTTTT. Its protein product is CASSLPRNPTNEKLFF.

The genes are TRBV18 and TRBJ1-4; D gene uncertain. Trimming took off 4 bases at V and 3 bases at J, with 6 bases between the two ends. The CDR3 runs 13 residues. From germline, CDR1 is KGHSH and CDR2 LQKENI. The CDR3 bases are TGTGCCAGCTCACTGGGAGCTAATGAAAAACTGTTTTTT. Its translation is CASSLGANEKLFF.

As for this clone: The same CDR3 also results from other DNA sequences found in this sample. The chain has TRBV7-9 and TRBJ2-1; D unresolved. CDR1 is SEHNR, CDR2 FQNEAQ, per germline (reference sequence). The CDR3 totals 12 residues. V dropped 2 bases and J dropped 4 bases, with 3 bases sitting between them. The CDR3, as DNA: TGTGCCAGCAGCTTATTTTACAATGAGCAGTTCTTC. Its translation: CASSLFYNEQFF.

This clone appeared once. This chain connects TRBV19 to TRBJ1-1; D is undetermined. Germline V gene sequence: CDR1 LNHDA, CDR2 SQIVND (reference sequence). V was cut by 3 bases and J by 6 bases, with 17 bases left in between. This CDR3 has 15 amino acids. The CDR3 here is CASSIALRVTAEAFF. The DNA for the CDR3 is TGTGCCAGTAGTATTGCCCTTCGGGTAACGGCTGAAGCTTTCTTT.

This clone was counted only a few times. The chain carries TRBV19 and TRBJ2-7; 10 bases match TRBD1. This CDR3 has 14 residues. With 6 bases clipped from V and 5 bases from J, the junction kept 7 bases outside the gene matches. Per the germline V gene, CDR1 is LNHDA and CDR2 is SQIVND (reference sequence). CDR3 in DNA: TGTGCCAGTAGGAAGACAGGGGGCGGGAACGAGCAGTACTTC. Its protein product is CASRKTGGGNEQYF.

The chain carries TRBV28 and TRBJ1-2; 10 bases fit TRBD1. The CDR3 is 15 amino acids. Unmatched junction bases numbered 12, after V lost 6 bases and J lost 8 bases. Germline V gene sequence: CDR1 MDHEN, CDR2 SYDVKM. CDR3 amino acids: CASRLLAGTGEGYTF. The CDR3 DNA reads as TGTGCCAGCAGACTCCTCGCCGGGACAGGGGAAGGCTACACCTTC.

The rearrangement links TRBV28 to TRBJ1-1; a possible D gene is TRBD1 (5 bases). Germline assignment: CDR1 MDHEN and CDR2 SYDVKM. V lost 5 bases, J lost 1 base, and 14 bases lay in between. The CDR3 is made up of 15 amino acids. The CDR3 nucleotides are TGTGCCAGCAGTGAGATTCAGGGTGGGAACACTGAAGCTTTCTTT. It yields the protein CASSEIQGGNTEAFF.

The gene calls are TRBV7-9 and TRBJ1-1, with D possibly being TRBD1 (6 bases). Trimming removed 1 base at V and 4 bases at J, with 10 bases between. The CDR3 has 14 amino acids. CDR1 SEHNR and CDR2 FQNEAQ come from the germline V gene (reference sequence). CDR3 in amino acids: CASSLGTDSTEAFF. CDR3 in DNA: TGTGCCAGCAGCTTAGGGACGGACAGCACTGAAGCTTTCTTT.

The sample holds a few counts of this clone. The chain links TRBV29-1 to TRBJ2-5; the D gene is possibly TRBD1 (6 bases). The J call may be incorrect, as the DNA end agrees better with TRBJ2-7. The germline gives CDR1 SQVTM, CDR2 ANQGSEA. The length of the CDR3 is 14 residues. CDR3 amino acids: CSVTGQLNSYEQYF. For the CDR3, the DNA is TGCAGCGTTACCGGACAGCTCAACTCCTACGAGCAGTACTTC.

The genes are TRBV19 and TRBJ1-6; 11 bases agree with TRBD1. Trimming at V came to 7 bases and at J to 9 bases, leaving 8 bases not matched to a gene. The CDR3 is made up of 15 amino acids. In germline, CDR1 is LNHDA, CDR2 SQIVND (reference sequence). The CDR3 loop reads CASTSGQGASSPLHF. The CDR3 nucleotides read TGTGCCAGTACCTCCGGACAGGGGGCCTCTTCACCCCTCCACTTT.

On this clone itself: Additional DNA sequences in this sample encode the identical CDR3. The J gene is TRBJ1-5, the V gene TRBV19, with TRBD1 as a possible D gene (5 bases). CDR3 length: 14 residues. Germline CDR1 LNHDA, CDR2 SQIVND (reference sequence). V was cut by 6 bases and J by 1 base, with 10 bases left in between. CDR3 sequence reads: CASRGQGSNQPQHF. CDR3 bases: TGTGCCAGTAGGGGGCAGGGCAGCAATCAGCCCCAGCATTTT.

The CDR3 bases are TGCGCCAGCAGCCAACTAATGGACAGACACCTCTACGAGCAGTACTTC. Its protein product is CASSQLMDRHLYEQYF. The chain joins TRBV4-1 to TRBJ2-7; the D gene is possibly TRBD1 (6 bases). Trimming shortened V by 2 bases and J by 3 bases, and 17 bases separated the two germline ends. The CDR3 has 16 residues. The germline V gene has CDR1 MGHRA and CDR2 YSYEKL.

This clone was recorded only once. This chain connects TRBV30 to TRBJ2-2; D is perhaps TRBD1 (7 bases). In germline, CDR1 is GTSNPN, CDR2 SVGIG (reference sequence). This CDR3 comprises 15 residues. V was cut by 5 bases and J by 3 bases, with 16 bases left in between. In nucleotides, the CDR3 is TGTGCCTGGGCCAGGGGGACTCTGGACACCGGGGAGCTGTTTTTT. It encodes CAWARGTLDTGELFF.

This chain uses TRBV4-1 with TRBJ2-2, with a possible D match to TRBD2 (5 bases). The CDR3 runs 16 residues. With 2 bases removed from V and 6 bases from J, the gap between germline ends came to 16 bases. CDR1 and CDR2 from the germline V gene are MGHRA and YSYEKL. This chain's CDR3 is CASSQRVSGFSGELFF. CDR3 bases: TGCGCCAGCAGCCAAAGAGTCTCGGGGTTCTCCGGGGAGCTGTTTTTT.

This sequence joins TRBV29-1 and TRBJ1-2; 9 nucleotides match TRBD1. The V and J ends lost 6 bases and 8 bases, in that order; junction bases with no gene match: 7. Germline V gene lookup returns CDR1 SQVTM and CDR2 ANQGSEA. The CDR3 has 12 amino acids. The CDR3 DNA reads as TGCAGCGTAACCACAGGGGGCCACGGCTACACCTTC. It is translated as CSVTTGGHGYTF.

CDR3 DNA: TGTGCCAGCAGTCAGAGGGTAGACAGGGTATGGGCTTTCTTT. It specifies CASSQRVDRVWAFF. J is TRBJ1-1 and V is TRBV28, with 7 bases matching TRBD1. V dropped 5 bases and J dropped 11; count of bases not matched to a gene: 14. Germline loops: CDR1 MDHEN, CDR2 SYDVKM. The CDR3 covers 14 residues.

V and J are TRBV18 and TRBJ1-2; D unclear. Germline CDR1 KGHSH, CDR2 LQKENI. The CDR3 runs 14 residues. With 2 bases removed from V and 7 bases from J, the gap between germline ends came to 14 bases. CDR3 in DNA: TGTGCCAGCTCACCAATAAAGGGAGTCGGTGGCTACACCTTC. As protein: CASSPIKGVGGYTF.

The J gene is TRBJ1-1, the V gene TRBV7-2; D is unresolved. This CDR3 is 12 amino acids long. Trimming left V 4 bases short and J 5 bases short, with 8 bases between. Germline CDR1 reads SGHTA; CDR2 reads FQGNSA. The CDR3 DNA reads as TGTGCCAGCAGCTGGGCGGTAACTGAAGCTTTCTTT. Its protein product is CASSWAVTEAFF.

The chain recombines TRBV4-1 with TRBJ2-7, with TRBD2 matching over 9 bases. In germline, CDR1 is MGHRA, CDR2 YSYEKL. CDR3 length: 16 amino acids. Trimming cost V 1 base and J 1 base; bases outside gene matches: 5. The CDR3 region has the DNA TGCGCCAGCAGCCAAGCTTCAGCGGGAGGATCCTACGAGCAGTACTTC. Encoded protein: CASSQASAGGSYEQYF.

CDR3: CATTRRGRYEQYF. CDR3 DNA: TGTGCCACCACCCGGAGGGGGCGTTACGAGCAGTACTTC. The gene calls are TRBV6-5 and TRBJ2-7; TRBD1 might be the D (7 bases). The CDR3 totals 13 residues. Trimming took off 10 bases at V and 4 bases at J, with 17 bases between the two ends. Germline V gene data show CDR1 as MNHEY and CDR2 as SVGAGI.

As concerns this clone: The sample carries other DNA sequences with the same CDR3. The chain couples TRBV5-1 to TRBJ2-5; maybe TRBD2 (6 bases). This CDR3 is 14 amino acids long. In germline, CDR1 is SGHRS, CDR2 YFSETQ. Trimming took off 5 bases at V and 1 base at J, with 12 bases between the two ends. CDR3 region: CASSSGLLQETQYF. CDR3 nucleotide sequence: TGCGCCAGCAGTTCGGGACTCCTCCAAGAGACCCAGTACTTC.

This clone has just a few counts. The chain is built from TRBV27 and TRBJ2-7; D might be TRBD1 (6 bases). Trimming removed 6 bases at V and 6 bases at J, with 15 bases between. Germline V CDR1 and CDR2: MNHEY, SMNVEV (reference sequence). The CDR3 runs 13 residues. The CDR3, as DNA: TGTGCCAGCAGACCGAATTCCAGGGGCGAGCAGTACTTC. It specifies CASRPNSRGEQYF.

This clone came up a few times. This chain links TRBV29-1 with TRBJ2-3, with no clear D. From germline, CDR1 is SQVTM and CDR2 ANQGSEA. The CDR3 has 9 amino acids. V was trimmed by 7 bases and J by 5 bases, leaving 4 bases between them. DNA for the CDR3: TGCAGCGCCGGAGATACGCAGTATTTT. It translates to CSAGDTQYF.

The rearrangement links TRBV2 to TRBJ1-1; D unclear. Trimming shortened V by 3 bases and J by 1 base, and 9 bases separated the two germline ends. The CDR3 consists of 14 residues. In germline, CDR1 is SNHLY, CDR2 FYNNEI. The CDR3 spells CASSDLARNTEAFF. CDR3 nucleotide sequence: TGTGCCAGCAGTGACTTGGCGCGGAACACTGAAGCTTTCTTT. The full variable domain, in which reference TRBV2 and TRBJ1-1 provide the parts outside the CDR3, is EPEVTQTPSHQVTQMGQEVILRCVPISNHLYFYWYRQILGQKVEFLVSFYNNEISEKSEIFDDQFSVERPDGSNFTLKIRSTKLEDSAMYFCASSDLARNTEAFFGQGTRLTVV.

The chain uses TRBV19 and TRBJ1-2; D may be TRBD1 (5 bases). The CDR3 runs 12 residues. Germline V gene sequence: CDR1 LNHDA, CDR2 SQIVND (reference sequence). V lost 5 bases and J 8 bases, leaving 12 bases between the germline ends. CDR3 bases: TGTGCCAGTAGTTCCCAGGGACGCGGCTACACCTTC. This codes for CASSSQGRGYTF.